Shown below are 10 T cell receptor beta chains from a single sample sequenced in a study of T cell clonality in common variable immunodeficiency. No antigen has been assigned to these receptors. General study findings and limits: Common variable immunodeficiency TCR beta sequences reportedly had fewer deletions and N-nucleotide insertions.

The assay was immunoSEQ multiplex PCR, and TCRdb's table has in-frame clones only and misses some. The repertoire consists of about 3,400 clones, none detected only once. Sample: peripheral blood mononuclear cells. The receptors originated from a human donor with common variable immunodeficiency.

This clone was observed a few times. The read falls 3 residues short of the CDR3 end, and the missing part is taken from the germline J gene. V is TRBV5-1 and J is TRBJ2-1; tentative D call: TRBD1 (5 bases). Germline V gene sequence: CDR1 SGHRS, CDR2 YFSETQ. Trimming removed 5 bases at V and 7 bases at J, with 10 bases between. The CDR3 has 12 amino acids. CDR3 in amino acids: CASRRQQNEQFF. The CDR3 DNA, read in part, is TGCGCCAGCAGACGACAGCAAAATGAG.

This clone occurred a few times. The DNA ends 3 residues before the CDR3 does, and the rest of the CDR3 is filled in from the germline J gene. The rearrangement links TRBV18 to TRBJ1-6, with 11 nucleotides matching TRBD1. This CDR3 comprises 16 residues. V gave up 2 bases and J gave up 7 bases; unmatched junction bases: 4. Germline values: CDR1 KGHSH, CDR2 LQKENI. This CDR3 is CASSPIGTGGNSPLHF. The CDR3 DNA, read in part, is TGTGCCAGCTCACCAATAGGGACAGGGGGGAATTCACCC.

A word on this clone: The sequenced fragment ends 3 residues before the CDR3 boundary, so the rest is inferred from the germline J gene. This chain joins TRBV7-2 and TRBJ2-1; 7 bases match TRBD2. Trimming at V came to 3 bases and at J to 6 bases, leaving 8 bases not matched to a gene. The germline V gene has CDR1 SGHTA and CDR2 FQGNSA. The CDR3 length is 15 residues. The sequenced part of the CDR3 DNA is TGTGCCAGCAGCTTTCTAGCGGACTTGAGCAATGAG. Amino acids: CASSFLADLSNE. The full CDR3 is CASSFLADLSNEQFF.

On this clone: The read halts 3 residues ahead of the CDR3 end, with the missing end drawn from the germline J gene. The rearrangement uses TRBV7-3 and TRBJ2-3; either TRBD1 or TRBD2 may fit D (7 bases each). The germline V gene has CDR1 SGHTA and CDR2 FQGTGA. The length of the CDR3 is 15 residues. The V end was cut by 4 bases, the J end by 1 base, with 12 bases between. Incomplete CDR3 DNA: TGTGCCAGCAGCTGGGAGGGGGCTGGCACAGATACG. Its protein product is CASSWEGAGTDT. The full CDR3 protein reads CASSWEGAGTDTQYF.

This clone occurred a few times. The part of the CDR3 DNA that was read is TGTGCCAGCAGCTTAGACAGTTACACTGAA. This sequence encodes CASSLDSYTE. The complete CDR3 sequence is CASSLDSYTEAFF. The rearrangement links TRBV7-6 to TRBJ1-1; D uncertain. The read comes to an end 3 residues before the CDR3 does, leaving the germline J gene to fill in the end. V was shortened by 1 base and J by 3 bases, with 6 bases between the two germline ends. The CDR3 totals 13 residues. Germline V gene data show CDR1 as SGHVS and CDR2 as FNYEAQ. Using reference TRBV7-6 and TRBJ1-1 for the parts outside the CDR3, the full variable domain is GAGVSQSPRYKVTKRGQDVALRCDPISGHVSLYWYRQALGQGPEFLTYFNYEAQQDKSGLPNDRFSAERPEGSISTLTIQRTEQRDSAMYRCASSLDSYTEAFFGQGTRLTVV.

To note about this clone: The read halts 3 residues ahead of the CDR3 end, with the missing end drawn from the germline J gene. The chain combines TRBV19 with TRBJ2-6; D remains ambiguous. The CDR3 is made up of 15 amino acids. CDR1 is LNHDA and CDR2 is SQIVND in the germline V gene (reference sequence). With 7 bases removed from V and 0 bases from J, the gap between germline ends came to 10 bases. The CDR3 is CASTRVSSGANVLTF. The part of the CDR3 DNA that was read is TGTGCCAGTACTCGGGTAAGCTCTGGGGCCAACGTC.

In its sample, this clone was seen a few times. Read data end 3 residues before the CDR3 end; the end is taken from the germline J gene. This chain links TRBV30 with TRBJ1-5, with TRBD1 matching 7 bases. The CDR3 runs to 15 residues. The ends lost 5 bases at V and 4 bases at J; junction bases unmatched: 11. Germline CDR1 is GTSNPN and CDR2 is SVGIG (reference sequence). The chain's CDR3 is CAWQRDSSGNQPQHF. The CDR3 DNA, read in part, is TGTGCCTGGCAACGGGACAGTAGTGGGAATCAGCCC. Drawing the rest from reference TRBV30 and TRBJ1-5, the complete variable domain is SQTIHQWPATLVQPVGSPLSLECTVEGTSNPNLYWYRQAAGRGLQLLFYSVGIGQISSEVPQNLSASRPQDRQFILSSKKLLLSDSGFYLCAWQRDSSGNQPQHFGDGTRLSIL.

This clone was seen more than once but under ten times. The read ends 3 residues shy of where the CDR3 ends; the end is completed using the germline J gene. The chain recombines TRBV20-1 with TRBJ2-3; TRBD2 agrees at 7 bases. Germline values: CDR1 DFQATT, CDR2 SNEGSKA (reference sequence). Unmatched junction bases numbered 9, after V lost 3 bases and J lost 3 bases. The CDR3 contains 15 residues. CDR3 amino acids: CSARNGLAVTDTQYF. CDR3 bases read: TGCAGTGCTAGGAATGGCCTAGCGGTGACAGATACG.

This clone was counted between two and nine times. Read data end 3 residues before the CDR3 end; the end is taken from the germline J gene. The rearrangement links TRBV7-6 to TRBJ1-6; possibly TRBD1 for D (5 bases). V lost 0 bases and J 6 bases, leaving 9 bases between the germline ends. Per the germline V gene, CDR1 is SGHVS and CDR2 is FNYEAQ. The CDR3 runs to 15 residues. CDR3 DNA, as far as it was read: TGTGCCAGCAGCTTAGCGGCAGGGAGTAATTCACCC. It encodes CASSLAAGSNSP. In full, the CDR3 reads CASSLAAGSNSPLHF.

Many counts were recorded for this clone. The missing CDR3 end, 3 residues past where the read stops, is filled in from the germline J gene. V usage is TRBV19 and J usage is TRBJ2-1; TRBD2 matches 9 bases. Germline loops: CDR1 LNHDA, CDR2 SQIVND (reference sequence). The ends lost 10 bases at V and 7 bases at J; junction bases unmatched: 8. The CDR3 has 13 residues. CDR3 region: CATEGTSINEQFF. The sequenced CDR3 bases are TGTGCCACCGAAGGGACTAGCATTAATGAG.